This record looks at one TCR beta chain sequence and its context. Which antigen it targets is not known. No per-base quality is available; no much larger clone lies one base away. A MiSeq instrument was used for deep resolution sequencing, which targeted depths ranging from 1 in 1 million up to 1 in 200,000 T cells, with coverage averaging 10x for each clonotype. TCR beta libraries were generated with the immunoSEQ hsTCRB Kit. Under the source paper's analysis protocol: Data were analyzed with ImmunoSEQ Data Assistant and ImmunoSEQ Analyzer, with V, D and J genes assigned per IMGT definitions. Clonality, which ranges from 0 to 1, was calculated by subtracting the normalized Shannon entropy of productive rearrangement frequencies from one. Only overrepresented clonotypes making up at least 0.05% of the repertoire of each patient were included in the public clonotype analysis. Approximately 13 age-matched healthy donor repertoires from immuneACCESS served as clonality controls. TCRdb carries this immuneACCESS record with in-frame sequences only. Its versions omit some clonotypes, under half of them owing to an unresolved V gene in the studies checked, with the rest unexplained. For V, J and clone size, that table is used; D and trimming come from the DNA. This sample is represented by 150,000 to 200,000 clones; about 88% of them were singletons. In total, the top ten clones hold around 3% of the sample.

According to the germline V gene, CDR1 reads MDHEN and CDR2 reads SYDVKM. Measured from the cysteine to the phenylalanine, the CDR3 is 15 residues long. Here the CDR3 DNA is all that survives: 45 bases in frame from base 1. Trimming costs V 2 bases and J 4 bases, and their ends lie 11 bases apart. This entry is derived from a study of cytotoxic CD8 clonotypes in ibrutinib-treated CLL (dated by TCRdb to about 2021). The study in broad terms: The cohort included some 14 treatment-naive and approximately twelve relapsed/refractory patients; approximately 17 were IGHV unmutated. Partial responses were observed in about 25 patients and complete responses in 2; after a median follow-up of roughly 72 months, remission was maintained in 15 or so patients and progression was observed in approximately 12. Response samples were taken after a median of about a year on treatment, ranging from roughly 6 to 36 months. On average, each sample had roughly 230,000 productive templates and 94,082 productive rearrangements. Of the approximately 90 people in the trial, 26 had longitudinal samples available. Cryopreserved peripheral blood mononuclear cells were collected before treatment, at response, and at either disease progression or sustained remission. Patients were still on ibrutinib when every remission and progressive disease sample was collected. Findings and caveats that apply to the study as a whole: Baseline clonality exceeded that of age-matched healthy donors and correlated strongly with circulating CD8+ T-cell counts. Public clonotypes were rare and either shrank or stayed stable during treatment, and the rise in clonality at ibrutinib response reflected expansion of private clonotypes. At ibrutinib response clonality went up, during sustained remission it held steady, and at progression it dropped back toward baseline. Sustained-remission and progressing patients did not have matched sampling times, and lymph node repertoires were not examined.

The time point label here, explained by the study, means: progressive disease on ibrutinib. For TCR beta library preparation, about 2 micrograms of genomic DNA were isolated from cryopreserved PBMCs. High-throughput TCR beta sequencing was performed on longitudinal blood samples from CLL patients receiving ibrutinib monotherapy. The patients took part in an open-label, single-center phase 2 trial of ibrutinib monotherapy. Here the sequenced sample was PBMCs, taken at disease progression, from a patient treated with ibrutinib. The TCR sequence derives from a human donor with chronic lymphocytic leukemia. The chain was built from TRBV28 and TRBJ2-2, with the identity of the D gene unclear. The DNA is as follows: TGTGCCAGCAGTTTACGCTTGGCAGTCACCGGGGAGCTGTTTTTT. This gives the protein CASSLRLAVTGELFF.